The rows below give T cell receptor beta chains drawn from one sample of a study of cytomegalovirus exposure and HLA in healthy donors. Produced via immunoSEQ multiplex PCR; TCRdb's table is partial and in-frame only. The table has about 64,000 clones, 75% to 90% seen once; the top ten hold approximately 1.5%. The sequencing sample was made of PBMCs. The receptors derive from a woman aged 18-29 years in good health and CMV-seronegative. Each CDR3 is given with its conserved first and last residue. A D gene is named only where the DNA matches it firmly. Size is stated for part of the rows, as once, few or many counts, or as a class when the clone is expanded.

TRBV4-2	TRBJ2-1	-	-	TGTGCCAGCAGCCAAGATATCAGGGTCAATGAGCAGTTCTTC	CASSQDIRVNEQFF
TRBV19	TRBJ1-5	TRBD1	-	TGTGCCAGTAGCGAACAGGGGAGAGGCAATCAGCCCCAGCATTTT	CASSEQGRGNQPQHF
TRBV28	TRBJ2-5	TRBD1	-	TGTGCCAGCAGTTCAGGGGGCCCAGAGACCCAGTACTTC	CASSSGGPETQYF
TRBV2	TRBJ2-5	TRBD1	-	TGTGCCAGCAGTGAACTGACGGGACAGCAAGAGACCCAGTACTTC	CASSELTGQQETQYF
TRBV7-6	TRBJ2-1	-	-	TGTGCCAGCAGCTTAACGGGTAACAATGAGCAGTTCTTC	CASSLTGNNEQFF
TRBV5-1	TRBJ2-1	TRBD2	-	TGCGCCAGCAGTCCCACTAGCGGGAGGGCCTACAATGAGCAGTTCTTC	CASSPTSGRAYNEQFF
TRBV29-1	TRBJ2-5	-	-	TGCAGTGCTGAGCCGGGATCGCAAGAGACCCAGTACTTC	CSAEPGSQETQYF
TRBV4-2	TRBJ2-1	-	-	TGTGCCAGCAGCCAGCTAGCGAGGGGCAATGAGCAGTTCTTC	CASSQLARGNEQFF
TRBV18	TRBJ1-1	-	-	TGTGCCAGCTCACCGGGGGACTCTGAAGCTTTCTTT	CASSPGDSEAFF
TRBV19	TRBJ1-1	TRBD1	-	TGTGCCTGCACCCAGGCTGGGACAGGGTATTCCACTGAAGCTTTCTTT	CACTQAGTGYSTEAFF
TRBV7-2	TRBJ2-1	TRBD2	-	TGTGCCAGCAGCTTAGAACTAGCGGGATTCAATGAGCAGTTCTTC	CASSLELAGFNEQFF
TRBV25-1	TRBJ2-2	TRBD2	-	TGTGCCAGCAGTGCCATTAGCGGGAGCACCGGGGAGCTGTTTTTT	CASSAISGSTGELFF
TRBV4-2	TRBJ1-2	TRBD1	-	TGTGCCAGCAGCATAGGACAGGGCTCCACTGGCTACACCTTC	CASSIGQGSTGYTF
TRBV7-9	TRBJ2-5	-	-	TGTGCCAGCAGCCTCATGGACATGCTGTACCAAGAGACCCAGTACTTC	CASSLMDMLYQETQYF
TRBV4-1	TRBJ2-1	TRBD1	-	TGCGCCAGCAGCCGACTCACGGGACAGGGAAATGAGCAGTTCTTC	CASSRLTGQGNEQFF
TRBV7-2	TRBJ2-7	-	-	TGTGCCAGCAGTGAGAGCGTTAACTACGAGCAGTACTTC	CASSESVNYEQYF
TRBV18	TRBJ1-1	TRBD1	-	TGTGCCAGCTCACTAAGACAGGGGACGTTGAACACTGAAGCTTTCTTT	CASSLRQGTLNTEAFF
TRBV2	TRBJ1-2	-	once	TGTGCCAGCAGCTCCGGGTATGGCTACACCTTC	CASSSGYGYTF
TRBV7-9	TRBJ1-3	-	-	TGTGCCAGCAGCTTAGACTTCTCTGGAAACACCATATATTTT	CASSLDFSGNTIYF
TRBV6-5	TRBJ2-4	-	-	TGTGCCAGCAGTCGTGGACAGCAAAACATTCAGTACTTC	CASSRGQQNIQYF
TRBV19	TRBJ2-1	-	-	TGTGCCAGTAGTATGATCTCGGGGGACCCCTCCTACAATGAGCAGTTCTTC	CASSMISGDPSYNEQFF
TRBV7-9	TRBJ1-2	TRBD1	-	TGTGCCAGCAGCCCGGGGACAGAGGAGACCTATGGCTACACCTTC	CASSPGTEETYGYTF
TRBV5-1	TRBJ2-7	TRBD1	-	TGCGCCAGCAGAGGTGACAGGGTGTACGAGCAGTACTTC	CASRGDRVYEQYF
TRBV28	TRBJ2-2	TRBD2	-	TGTGCCAGCAGTGTCTGGGGTCTAGCGGGAGTAGGTACCGGGGAGCTGTTTTTT	CASSVWGLAGVGTGELFF
TRBV6-5	TRBJ1-2	-	-	TGTGCCAGCAGTTACTTACAGGGTGGAGGCTACACCTTC	CASSYLQGGGYTF
TRBV19	TRBJ2-2	TRBD2	-	TGTGCCAGTAGTACTAGCGGGAGGGCACCCGGGGAGCTGTTTTTT	CASSTSGRAPGELFF